Below, one T cell receptor (beta chain) is given with its context. The authors' processing: Quantification of nucleated cells was approximated via reference gene primer amplification. Measured with immunoSEQ multiplex PCR; TCRdb has only the in-frame clones, and not every one. V, J and clone size are those of that table, while D and trimming were read from the DNA. The profile shows hundreds of thousands of clones, 82% of them singletons. The sample comes from a study of blood T cell repertoires in COVID-19. Across 24 US areas, participants ranged in age from about 18 to 100 years. Germline CDR1 is GTSNPN and CDR2 is SVGIG (reference sequence). The CDR3 totals 16 residues. Trimming cost V 2 bases and J 9 bases; bases outside gene matches: 12.

The TCR sequence derives from a man aged 40-49 years who had been exposed to COVID-19. The chain links TRBV30 to TRBJ2-1; 11 bases match TRBD2. The material sequenced was PBMCs or T cells enriched from blood (not recorded which). The CDR3 reads CAWSYGSTSGRGEQFF. The CDR3 DNA is TGTGCCTGGAGTTACGGTAGTACTAGCGGGAGAGGTGAGCAGTTCTTC.